This TCR beta chain was found in a study of identical twins. After template switching added a universal primer site, the resulting cDNA carried unique molecular identifiers. TCRdb itself ran the 5' RACE reads through MiXCR, one entry per CDR3 protein. The sample contains about 660,000 distinct CDR3 sequences, 8.5% to 9% of which appear only once. With 0 bases clipped from V and 1 base from J, the junction kept 15 bases outside the gene matches. Germline CDR1 is WSHSY and CDR2 is SAAADI. This CDR3 is built from 20 residues. This clonotype was seen more than once but under ten times. These same data were also listed under a study on yellow fever vaccine responses in identical twins.

Source material: PBMCs. The sequence was obtained from a woman younger than 30 in good health. This chain links TRBV10-2 with TRBJ2-7; 10 bases are a match to TRBD1. CDR3 in DNA: TGCGCCAGCAGTGAGTCGCGTATGGGACTTGACAGGGGGCTTTCCTACGAGCAGTACTTC. This codes for CASSESRMGLDRGLSYEQYF.